This passage covers 11 T cell receptor beta chains from one sample sequenced in a study of shared clonotypes between healthy human individuals. The method was immunoSEQ multiplex PCR; TCRdb's version includes in-frame clones alone and lacks a portion of them. The table has a few hundred thousand clones, 60% to 80% seen once. Sequences were obtained from PBMCs. These receptors came from a woman aged 40 to 50 in good health. Some clones in this sample may be carry-over from other donors' samples.

This chain links TRBV28 with TRBJ1-5, with TRBD1 as a possible D gene (5 bases). Trimming shortened V by 2 bases and J by 3 bases, and 8 bases separated the two germline ends. Germline values: CDR1 MDHEN, CDR2 SYDVKM. The CDR3 is 14 residues long. CDR3 loop: CASSLVTDNQPQHF. The DNA for the CDR3 is TGTGCCAGCAGTTTAGTGACAGACAATCAGCCCCAGCATTTT.

Turning to this clone: With only one base between it and a far larger clone, this is likely a read error. The identical CDR3 is also encoded by other nucleotide sequences in the sample. The chain recombines TRBV6-1 with TRBJ1-5; D ambiguous. Germline lookup yields CDR1 MNHNS and CDR2 SASEGT. This CDR3 has 13 amino acids. CDR3 nucleotides: TGTGCCAGCAGTTTAGAGGGATCTCAGCCCCAGCACTTT. This gives the protein CASSLEGSQPQHF.

This chain connects TRBV19 to TRBJ2-7; a possible D gene is TRBD1 (6 bases). The CDR3 extends over 17 amino acids. Trimming stripped 3 bases from V and 1 base from J, with 19 bases between. Germline CDR1 reads LNHDA; CDR2 reads SQIVND (reference sequence). This CDR3 is CASSIYGVGQGSYEQYF. The CDR3 DNA sequence: TGTGCCAGTAGTATTTATGGCGTGGGGCAGGGGTCCTACGAGCAGTACTTC.

This clone has ten or more counts. The chain recombines TRBV6-1 with TRBJ1-2, with TRBD1 matching 8 bases. The germline V gene encodes CDR1 MNHNS and CDR2 SASEGT. This CDR3 is 15 amino acids long. J lost 0 bases, V lost 3 bases, and 3 bases had no gene match. CDR3 protein: CASSEWTGPNYGYTF. CDR3 DNA: TGTGCCAGCAGTGAGTGGACAGGGCCTAACTATGGCTACACCTTC.

Regarding this clone: This likely stems from a read error, as it lies one base from a far larger clone. The rearrangement links TRBV9 to TRBJ2-3; TRBD1 might be the D (6 bases). Germline V gene lookup returns CDR1 SGDLS and CDR2 YYNGEE. The V and J ends lost 3 bases and 4 bases respectively, with 18 bases between them. This CDR3 contains 16 residues. The CDR3 region is CASSETGQSHADTQYF. The CDR3 DNA reads as TGTGCCAGCAGCGAGACCGGACAGAGCCACGCAGATACGCAGTATTTT.

The J gene is TRBJ1-3, the V gene TRBV30; D uncertain. CDR3 length: 12 residues. Trimming pared 2 bases from V and 4 bases from J, leaving 6 bases between. The germline V gene has CDR1 GTSNPN and CDR2 SVGIG (reference sequence). The CDR3 here is CAWSLWGNTIYF. The CDR3 DNA follows: TGTGCCTGGAGTCTCTGGGGAAACACCATATATTTT.

Notes on this clone: A far larger clone differs by one base, so this is likely a read error. The chain has TRBV4-1 and TRBJ1-1, with TRBD1 identical over 12 bases. Germline values: CDR1 MGHRA, CDR2 YSYEKL. The CDR3 covers 18 residues. CDR3 nucleotides: TGCGCCAGCAGCCAAGGACGGGACAGGGGGCTGTTGAGCACTGAAGCTCTCTTT. This sequence encodes CASSQGRDRGLLSTEALF.

This chain connects TRBV7-2 to TRBJ2-3; D may correspond to TRBD1 or TRBD2 (5 bases each). This CDR3 is built from 18 residues. The V gene's germline CDR1 is SGHTA and CDR2 FQGNSA. The ends were cut back, 1 base at V and 6 bases at J, with 23 bases in the middle. CDR3 DNA sequence: TGTGCCAGCAGCTTAGTTTGGCGGTCGGTCGGGGCCGGGGATACGCAGTATTTT. This translates into CASSLVWRSVGAGDTQYF.

The chain employs TRBV7-8 and TRBJ2-1; TRBD1 matches 9 bases. In germline, CDR1 is SGHVS, CDR2 FQNEAQ. With 7 bases clipped from V and 6 bases from J, the junction kept 10 bases outside the gene matches. This CDR3 is 15 amino acids long. The chain's CDR3 is CASTLTGGVSNEQFF. CDR3 sequence (DNA): TGTGCCAGCACCCTGACAGGGGGGGTAAGCAATGAGCAGTTCTTC.

The V gene is TRBV2, the J gene TRBJ2-5; 8 positions match TRBD1. The DNA end is more similar to TRBJ2-7, so the J call may be wrong. CDR3 length: 13 residues. Germline V CDR1 and CDR2: SNHLY, FYNNEI. The CDR3 DNA sequence: TGTGCCAGCAAGGACAGGGCCTCCTACGAGCAGTACTTC. Translation gives CASKDRASYEQYF.

This sequence joins TRBV7-8 and TRBJ1-5; no firm D call. Germline CDR1 and CDR2: SGHVS and FQNEAQ. This CDR3 spans 15 amino acids. Deletions cut 5 bases from V and 6 bases from J, with 17 bases between. The DNA for the CDR3 is TGTGCCAGCAGCCTAGGTCAGGTATATGGTCAGCCCCAGCATTTT. Its protein product is CASSLGQVYGQPQHF.